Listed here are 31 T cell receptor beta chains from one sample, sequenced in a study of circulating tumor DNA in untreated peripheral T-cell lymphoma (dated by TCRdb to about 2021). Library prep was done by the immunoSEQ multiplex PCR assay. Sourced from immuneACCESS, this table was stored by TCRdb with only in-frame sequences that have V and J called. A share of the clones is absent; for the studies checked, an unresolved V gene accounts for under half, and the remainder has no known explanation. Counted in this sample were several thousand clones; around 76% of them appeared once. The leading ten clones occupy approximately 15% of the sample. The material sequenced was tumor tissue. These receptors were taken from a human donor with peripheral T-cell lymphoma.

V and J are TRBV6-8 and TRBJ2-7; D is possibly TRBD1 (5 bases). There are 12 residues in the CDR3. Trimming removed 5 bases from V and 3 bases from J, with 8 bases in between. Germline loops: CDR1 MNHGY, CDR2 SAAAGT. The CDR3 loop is CASSLTGYEQYF. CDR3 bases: TGTGCCAGCAGTCTAACAGGCTACGAGCAGTACTTC.

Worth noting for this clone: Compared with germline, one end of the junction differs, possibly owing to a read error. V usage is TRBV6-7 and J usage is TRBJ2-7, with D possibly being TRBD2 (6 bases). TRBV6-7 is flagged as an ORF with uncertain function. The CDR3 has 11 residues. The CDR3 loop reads CAISGGFGQYF. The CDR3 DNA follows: TGTGCCATCAGTGGGGGGTTTGGGCAGTACTTC.

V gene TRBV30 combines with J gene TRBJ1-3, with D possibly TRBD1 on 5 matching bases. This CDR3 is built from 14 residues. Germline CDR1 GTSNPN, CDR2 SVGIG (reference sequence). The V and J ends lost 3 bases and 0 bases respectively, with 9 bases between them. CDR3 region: CAWSWGLSGNTIYF. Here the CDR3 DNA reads TGTGCCTGGAGCTGGGGCCTCTCTGGAAACACCATATATTTT. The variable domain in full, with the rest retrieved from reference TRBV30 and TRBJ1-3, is SQTIHQWPATLVQPVGSPLSLECTVEGTSNPNLYWYRQAAGRGLQLLFYSVGIGQISSEVPQNLSASRPQDRQFILSSKKLLLSDSGFYLCAWSWGLSGNTIYFGEGSWLTVV.

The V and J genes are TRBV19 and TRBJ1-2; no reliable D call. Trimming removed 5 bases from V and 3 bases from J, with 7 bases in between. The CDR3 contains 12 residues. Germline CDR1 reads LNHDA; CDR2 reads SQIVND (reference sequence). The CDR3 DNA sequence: TGTGCCAGTAGTCCCGGGGACTATGGCTACACCTTC. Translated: CASSPGDYGYTF.

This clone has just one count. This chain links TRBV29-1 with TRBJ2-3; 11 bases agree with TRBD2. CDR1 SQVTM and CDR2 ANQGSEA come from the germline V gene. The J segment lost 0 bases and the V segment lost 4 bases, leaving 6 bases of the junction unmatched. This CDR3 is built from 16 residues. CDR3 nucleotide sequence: TGCAGCGTTGTTACTAGCGGGAGCCCTAGCACAGATACGCAGTATTTT. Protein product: CSVVTSGSPSTDTQYF.

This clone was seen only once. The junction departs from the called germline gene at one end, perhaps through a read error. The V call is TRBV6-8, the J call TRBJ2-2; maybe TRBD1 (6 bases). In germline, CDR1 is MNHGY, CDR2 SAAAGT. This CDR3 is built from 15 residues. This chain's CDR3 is CAISNRVLGTGELFF. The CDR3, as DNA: TGTGCCATCAGTAACAGGGTGTTGGGCACCGGGGAGCTGTTTTTT.

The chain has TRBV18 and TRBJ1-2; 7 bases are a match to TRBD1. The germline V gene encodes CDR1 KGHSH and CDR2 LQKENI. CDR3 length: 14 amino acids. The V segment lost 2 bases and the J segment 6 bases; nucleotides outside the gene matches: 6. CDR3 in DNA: TGTGCCAGCTCACCATCGGCAGGGGGGGATGGCTACACCTTC. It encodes CASSPSAGGDGYTF.

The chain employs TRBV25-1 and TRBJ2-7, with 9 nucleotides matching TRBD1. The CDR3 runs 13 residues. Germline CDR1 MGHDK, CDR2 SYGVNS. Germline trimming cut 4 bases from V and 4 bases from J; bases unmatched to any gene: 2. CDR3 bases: TGTGCCAGCAGTGGGACAGGGGCATACGAGCAGTACTTC. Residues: CASSGTGAYEQYF.

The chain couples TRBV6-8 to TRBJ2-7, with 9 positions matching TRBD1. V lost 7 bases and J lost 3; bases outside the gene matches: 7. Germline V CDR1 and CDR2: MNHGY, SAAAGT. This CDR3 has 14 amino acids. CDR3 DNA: TGTGCCAGCATGAAGCCGGGACAGGGCTACGAGCAGTACTTC. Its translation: CASMKPGQGYEQYF.

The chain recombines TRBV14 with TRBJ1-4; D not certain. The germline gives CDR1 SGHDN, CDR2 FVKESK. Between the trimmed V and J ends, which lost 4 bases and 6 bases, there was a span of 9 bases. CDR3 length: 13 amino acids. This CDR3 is CASSREADEKLFF. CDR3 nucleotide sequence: TGTGCCAGCAGCCGAGAGGCGGATGAAAAACTGTTTTTT.

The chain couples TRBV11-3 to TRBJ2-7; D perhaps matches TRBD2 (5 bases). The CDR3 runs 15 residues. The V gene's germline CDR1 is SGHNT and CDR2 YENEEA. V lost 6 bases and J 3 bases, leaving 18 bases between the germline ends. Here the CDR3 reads CASSPDFVRLYEQYF. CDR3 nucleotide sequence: TGTGCCAGCAGTCCGGACTTTGTGAGACTCTACGAGCAGTACTTC. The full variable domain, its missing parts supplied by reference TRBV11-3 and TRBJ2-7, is EAGVVQSPRYKIIEKKQPVAFWCNPISGHNTLYWYLQNLGQGPELLIRYENEEAVDDSQLPKDRFSAERLKGVDSTLKIQPAELGDSAVYLCASSPDFVRLYEQYFGPGTRLTVT.

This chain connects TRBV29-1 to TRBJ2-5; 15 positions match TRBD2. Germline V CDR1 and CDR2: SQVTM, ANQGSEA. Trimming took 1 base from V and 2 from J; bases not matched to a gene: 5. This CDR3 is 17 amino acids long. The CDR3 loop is CSVEGGTSGRSQETQYF. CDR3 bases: TGCAGCGTTGAAGGAGGGACTAGCGGGAGGTCTCAAGAGACCCAGTACTTC. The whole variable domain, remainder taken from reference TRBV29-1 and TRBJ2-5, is SAVISQKPSRDICQRGTSLTIQCQVDSQVTMMFWYRQQPGQSLTLIATANQGSEATYESGFVIDKFPISRPNLTFSTLTVSNMSPEDSSIYLCSVEGGTSGRSQETQYFGPGTRLLVL.

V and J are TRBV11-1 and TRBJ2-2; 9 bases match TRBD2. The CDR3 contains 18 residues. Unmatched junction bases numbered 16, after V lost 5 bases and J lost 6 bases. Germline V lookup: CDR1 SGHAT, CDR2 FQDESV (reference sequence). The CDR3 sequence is CASSQDAAAGGPAGELFF. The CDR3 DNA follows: TGTGCCAGCAGCCAAGATGCTGCGGCGGGAGGGCCGGCCGGGGAGCTGTTTTTT.

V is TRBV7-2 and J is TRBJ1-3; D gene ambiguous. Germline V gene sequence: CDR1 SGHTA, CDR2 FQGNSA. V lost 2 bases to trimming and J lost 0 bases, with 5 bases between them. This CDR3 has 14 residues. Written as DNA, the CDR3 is TGTGCCAGCAGCTTAACTCCCTCTGGAAACACCATATATTTT. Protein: CASSLTPSGNTIYF.

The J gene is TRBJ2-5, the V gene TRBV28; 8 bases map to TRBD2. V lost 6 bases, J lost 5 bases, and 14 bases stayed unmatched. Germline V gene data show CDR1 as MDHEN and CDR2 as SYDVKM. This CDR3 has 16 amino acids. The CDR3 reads CASSRRAGGGSETQYF. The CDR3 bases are TGTGCCAGCAGCAGGAGAGCGGGCGGGGGGAGCGAGACCCAGTACTTC.

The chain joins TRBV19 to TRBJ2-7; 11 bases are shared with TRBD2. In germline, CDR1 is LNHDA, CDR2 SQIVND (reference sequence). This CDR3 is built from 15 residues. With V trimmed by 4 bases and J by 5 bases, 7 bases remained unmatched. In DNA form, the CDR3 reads TGTGCCAGTAGTAAAACTAGCGGGAGTGTCGACGAGCAGTACTTC. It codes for CASSKTSGSVDEQYF. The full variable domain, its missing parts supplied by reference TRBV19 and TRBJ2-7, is DGGITQSPKYLFRKEGQNVTLSCEQNLNHDAMYWYRQDPGQGLRLIYYSQIVNDFQKGDIAEGYSVSREKKESFPLTVTSAQKNPTAFYLCASSKTSGSVDEQYFGPGTRLTVT.

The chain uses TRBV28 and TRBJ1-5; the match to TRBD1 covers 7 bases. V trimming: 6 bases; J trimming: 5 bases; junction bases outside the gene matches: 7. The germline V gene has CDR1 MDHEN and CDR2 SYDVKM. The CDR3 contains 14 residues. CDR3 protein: CASSPGGGHQPQHF. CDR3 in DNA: TGTGCCAGCAGCCCCGGAGGGGGCCATCAGCCCCAGCATTTT.

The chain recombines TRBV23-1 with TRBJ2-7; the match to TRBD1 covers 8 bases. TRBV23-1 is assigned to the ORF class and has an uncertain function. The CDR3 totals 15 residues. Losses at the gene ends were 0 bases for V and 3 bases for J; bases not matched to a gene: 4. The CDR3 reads CASSQSGRGHYEQYF. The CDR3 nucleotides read TGCGCCAGCAGTCAATCGGGCAGGGGGCACTACGAGCAGTACTTC.

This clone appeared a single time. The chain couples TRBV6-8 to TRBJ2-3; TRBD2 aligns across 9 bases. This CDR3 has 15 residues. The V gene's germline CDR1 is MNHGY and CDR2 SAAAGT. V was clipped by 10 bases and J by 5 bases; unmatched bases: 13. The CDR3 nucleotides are TGTGCCACATCGAAGGCTAGCGGGACGATAGATACGCAGTATTTT. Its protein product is CATSKASGTIDTQYF.

The CDR3 loop is CSARVGAGPRTEAFF. CDR3 bases: TGCAGCGCCCGTGTCGGTGCAGGGCCGAGGACTGAAGCTTTCTTT. The chain uses TRBV29-1 and TRBJ1-1; perhaps TRBD1 as D (5 bases). CDR1 SQVTM and CDR2 ANQGSEA come from the germline V gene. The CDR3 has 15 amino acids. The V end was cut by 7 bases, the J end by 5 bases, with 23 bases between.

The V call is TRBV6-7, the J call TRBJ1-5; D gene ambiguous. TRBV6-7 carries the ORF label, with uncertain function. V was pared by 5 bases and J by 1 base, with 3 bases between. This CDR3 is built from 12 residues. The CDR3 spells CASSGSNQPQHF. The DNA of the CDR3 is TGTGCCAGCAGTGGGAGCAATCAGCCCCAGCATTTT.

CDR3 loop: CASSLPTSRNNEQFF. In DNA form, the CDR3 reads TGTGCCAGCAGCTTGCCGACTAGCCGGAACAATGAGCAGTTCTTC. The chain uses TRBV11-3 and TRBJ2-1; TRBD2 aligns across 7 bases. The CDR3 length is 15 residues. The ends lost 3 bases at V and 5 bases at J; junction bases unmatched: 7. Germline V gives CDR1 SGHNT, CDR2 YENEEA.

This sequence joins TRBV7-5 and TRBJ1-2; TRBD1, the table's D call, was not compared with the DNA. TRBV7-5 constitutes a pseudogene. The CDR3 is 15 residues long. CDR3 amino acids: CASTLGTDLNYGYTF. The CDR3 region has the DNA TGTGCCAGCACCTTAGGAACAGATCTTAACTATGGCTACACCTTC.

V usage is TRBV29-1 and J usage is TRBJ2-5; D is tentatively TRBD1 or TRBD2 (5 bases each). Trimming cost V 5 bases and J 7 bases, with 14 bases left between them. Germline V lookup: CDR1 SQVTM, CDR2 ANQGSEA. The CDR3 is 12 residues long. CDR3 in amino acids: CSVPLERGTQYF. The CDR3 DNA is TGCAGCGTTCCCCTCGAGAGGGGGACCCAGTACTTC.

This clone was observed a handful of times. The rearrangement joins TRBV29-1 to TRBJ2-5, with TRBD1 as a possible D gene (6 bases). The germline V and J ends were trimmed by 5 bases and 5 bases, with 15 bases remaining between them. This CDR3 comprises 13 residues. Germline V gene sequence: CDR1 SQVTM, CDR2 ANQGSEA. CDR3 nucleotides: TGCAGCGTTTCGTGGGACAATGGGGAGACCCAGTACTTC. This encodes CSVSWDNGETQYF.

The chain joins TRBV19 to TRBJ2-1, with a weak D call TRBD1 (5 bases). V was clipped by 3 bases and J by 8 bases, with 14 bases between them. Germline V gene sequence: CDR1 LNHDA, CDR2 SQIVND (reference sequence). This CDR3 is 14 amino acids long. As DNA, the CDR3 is TGTGCCAGTAGTATGAAGTGGAAAGGGGATGAGCAGTTCTTC. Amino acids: CASSMKWKGDEQFF.

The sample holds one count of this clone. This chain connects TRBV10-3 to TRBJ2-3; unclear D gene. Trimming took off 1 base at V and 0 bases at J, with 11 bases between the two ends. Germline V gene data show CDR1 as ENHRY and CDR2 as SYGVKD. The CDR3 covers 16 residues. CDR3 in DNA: TGTGCCATCAGTGAGTACGGCAAGACTAGCACAGATACGCAGTATTTT. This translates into CAISEYGKTSTDTQYF.

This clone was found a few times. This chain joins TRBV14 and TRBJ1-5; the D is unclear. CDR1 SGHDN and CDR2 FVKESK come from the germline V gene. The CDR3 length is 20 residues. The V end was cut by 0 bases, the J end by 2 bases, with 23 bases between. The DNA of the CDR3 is TGTGCCAGCAGCCAAGATTTCGCGGACCCCCATTCACTATGCAATCAGCCCCAGCATTTT. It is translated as CASSQDFADPHSLCNQPQHF.

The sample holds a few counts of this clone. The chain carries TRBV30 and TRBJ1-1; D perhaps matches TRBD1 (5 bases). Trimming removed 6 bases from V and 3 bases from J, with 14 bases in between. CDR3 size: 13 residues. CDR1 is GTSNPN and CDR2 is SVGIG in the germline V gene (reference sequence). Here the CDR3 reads CACTPQGYTEAFF. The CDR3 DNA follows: TGTGCCTGCACCCCTCAGGGTTACACTGAAGCTTTCTTT.

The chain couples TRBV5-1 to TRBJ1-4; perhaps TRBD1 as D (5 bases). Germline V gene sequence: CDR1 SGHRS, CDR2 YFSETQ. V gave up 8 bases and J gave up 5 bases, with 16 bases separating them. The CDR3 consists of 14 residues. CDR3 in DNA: TGCGCCAGTTCCCGGGACCTAGAGAATGAAAAACTGTTTTTT. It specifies CASSRDLENEKLFF.

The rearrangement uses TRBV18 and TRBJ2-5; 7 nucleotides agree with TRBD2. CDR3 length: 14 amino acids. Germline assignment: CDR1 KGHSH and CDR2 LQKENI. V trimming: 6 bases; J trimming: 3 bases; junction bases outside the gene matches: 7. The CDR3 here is CASSPSGLKETQYF. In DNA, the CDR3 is TGTGCCAGCTCCCCTAGCGGATTAAAAGAGACCCAGTACTTC.